This TCR beta chain came from a study of CD8 T cells in Susac syndrome. This CDR3 region has 15 residues. The ends were cut back, 7 bases at V and 7 bases at J, with 20 bases in the middle. This clonotype was observed a single time. With random hexamers, reverse transcription was performed on roughly 0.5 to 1 ug of RNA. Multiplex PCR with immunoSEQ amplified the TCR beta CDR3 across 54 Vbeta and 13 Jbeta. One entry per CDR3 protein results from TCRdb running MiXCR on the immunoSEQ multiplex PCR reads. The table has about 200,000 distinct CDR3 sequences, about 91% seen once; the top ten hold 0.085% to 0.09%.

This sequence joins TRBV12-3 or TRBV12-4 and TRBJ2-1; either TRBD1 or TRBD2 may supply D (5 bases each). This receptor was obtained from a human donor with Susac syndrome. The sequencing sample was made of CD4+ T cells from PBMCs. For the CDR3, the DNA is TGTGCCAGCAAGGTGGGGCAGACCCGAGGGAATGAGCAGTTCTTC. Its translation: CASKVGQTRGNEQFF.